These 6 T cell receptor beta chains were all obtained from the same sample, sequenced in a study of T-cell reconstitution after alpha-beta-depleted transplantation in children. For TCRbeta, the library was prepared with unique molecular identifiers. TCRdb independently ran MiXCR on the PCR reads; one entry per CDR3 protein. The data show roughly 490,000 distinct CDR3 sequences, about an eighth seen once. The sample consisted of PBMCs, mostly from graft donor cells, taken 180 days after TCRalphabeta/CD19-depleted stem cell transplant. The receptors come from a female patient aged 2-10 years who had a stem cell transplant for aplastic anemia, so the T cells may come from the graft donor.

This clonotype was picked up a small number of times. This rearrangement joins TRBV15 to TRBJ1-3; D uncertain. The V end was cut by 3 bases, the J end by 0 bases, with 18 bases between. From germline, CDR1 is LNHNV and CDR2 YYDKDF (reference sequence). The CDR3 sequence is 18 residues long. The CDR3 DNA is TGTGCCACCAGCAGCCCAAAATTGATGGTGAGCTCTGGAAACACCATATATTTT. Its protein product is CATSSPKLMVSSGNTIYF. The entire variable domain, with the rest obtained from reference TRBV15 and TRBJ1-3, is as follows: DAMVIQNPRYQVTQFGKPVTLSCSQTLNHNVMYWYQQKSSQAPKLLFHYYDKDFNNEADTPDNFQSRRPNTSFCFLDIRSPGLGDTAMYLCATSSPKLMVSSGNTIYFGEGSWLTVV.

A few counts support this clonotype. V and J are TRBV5-1 and TRBJ2-2; 7 nucleotides agree with TRBD2. The CDR3 consists of 15 residues. V lost 1 base and J lost 3; bases outside the gene matches: 3. CDR1 and CDR2 (germline): SGHRS, YFSETQ. CDR3 protein: CASSLYLADTGELFF. Here the CDR3 DNA reads TGCGCCAGCAGCTTGTACCTAGCGGACACCGGGGAGCTGTTTTTT.

Comment on this clonotype: The junction departs from germline at one end; a sequencing error may be responsible. The rearrangement joins TRBV3-1 to TRBJ2-1, with 15 bases matching TRBD2. The CDR3 sequence is 14 residues long. Germline V gene sequence: CDR1 LGHDT, CDR2 YNNKEL (reference sequence). The CDR3 reads CASSQGTSGGALDF. For the CDR3, the DNA is TGTGCCAGCAGCCAAGGGACTAGCGGGGGGGCCTTGGACTTC.

The chain uses TRBV28 and TRBJ1-1; D unresolved. With 3 bases removed from V and 0 bases from J, the gap between germline ends came to 17 bases. There are 17 residues in the CDR3. Germline CDR1 and CDR2: MDHEN and SYDVKM. The CDR3 reads CASSLRKKEGLNTEAFF. The CDR3 DNA sequence: TGTGCCAGCAGTTTGCGGAAGAAGGAGGGATTGAACACTGAAGCTTTCTTT. The variable domain in full, completed from reference TRBV28 and TRBJ1-1, reads DVKVTQSSRYLVKRTGEKVFLECVQDMDHENMFWYRQDPGLGLRLIYFSYDVKMKEKGDIPEGYSVSREKKERFSLILESASTNQTSMYLCASSLRKKEGLNTEAFFGQGTRLTVV.

This clonotype turned up a few times. The chain combines TRBV5-1 with TRBJ2-3, with D possibly TRBD1 on 5 matching bases. The CDR3 sequence is 17 residues long. The V gene lost 1 base and the J gene lost 6 bases, with 21 bases spanning the gap. CDR1 is SGHRS, CDR2 YFSETQ, per germline. The CDR3 is CASSLLVGPGVTDTQYF. The CDR3 bases are TGCGCCAGCAGCTTGTTGGTGGGGCCCGGTGTGACCGATACGCAGTATTTT. Looking up the rest from reference TRBV5-1 and TRBJ2-3 gives the full variable domain: KAGVTQTPRYLIKTRGQQVTLSCSPISGHRSVSWYQQTPGQGLQFLFEYFSETQRNKGNFPGRFSGRQFSNSRSEMNVSTLELGDSALYLCASSLLVGPGVTDTQYFGPGTRLTVL.

This clonotype has a handful of counts. The gene calls are TRBV3-1 and TRBJ2-2, with 7 positions matching TRBD2. V was pared by 2 bases and J by 2 bases, with 2 bases of the junction left unmatched. CDR1 is LGHDT and CDR2 is YNNKEL in the germline V gene (reference sequence). The CDR3 length is 15 residues. CDR3 sequence: CASSQRGSNTGELFF. CDR3 nucleotide sequence: TGTGCCAGCAGCCAACGCGGGAGCAACACCGGGGAGCTGTTTTTT.